This T cell receptor (beta chain) was profiled in a study of shared clonotypes between healthy human individuals. Study-wide context: Donors consisted of a couple of women and a few men between 18 and 49. Per donor, three plates held CD4 naive cells, three held CD4 memory, two held CD8 naive and one held CD8 memory. Findings and caveats of the study: Researchers sampled blood only, noting tissue repertoires likely differ.

Deep was the level used in running the assay. Profiled with immunoSEQ multiplex PCR; TCRdb holds only in-frame clones, not every one. The sample shows about 2 million clones, about 95% of them seen only once. Of note for this clone: Its antigen is not known. Other DNA sequences in this sample translate to the same CDR3.

The length of the CDR3 is 14 residues. The V gene's germline CDR1 is SGHVS and CDR2 FQNEAQ. The V and J ends lost 4 bases and 5 bases respectively, with 11 bases between them. The chain links TRBV7-8 to TRBJ1-4; D is perhaps TRBD1 (5 bases). The sequence was collected from a man younger than 35 in good health. Sequenced sample: naive CD4+ T cells sorted from blood. Subset indicated: CD45RA+ positively selected. The CDR3 is CASSSGRINEKLFF. In DNA form, the CDR3 reads TGTGCCAGCAGCTCGGGACGAATAAATGAAAAACTGTTTTTT.